These 27 T cell receptor beta chains were all obtained from the same sample, sequenced in a study of T cells after posttransplantation cyclophosphamide. Method: immunoSEQ multiplex PCR; TCRdb's copy keeps in-frame clones and lacks some. The sample holds fewer than 20,000 clones, under 80% seen once. Treatment was busulfan-fludarabine conditioning, a marrow graft, and cyclophosphamide on days +3 and +4. The sample here was PBMCs, taken after an allogeneic stem cell transplant with post-transplant cyclophosphamide. These receptors all come from a young adult male patient who received an allogeneic stem cell transplant from a related donor, was CMV-positive, and had acute GVHD only. Some T cells may have come from the graft donor.

This clone was seen a handful of times. The chain joins TRBV11-2 to TRBJ2-5, with TRBD1 as a possible D gene (5 bases). The V and J ends lost 0 bases and 7 bases respectively, with 9 bases between them. The CDR3 has 13 residues. The germline V gene encodes CDR1 SGHAT and CDR2 FQNNGV. The CDR3 protein is CASSLENQGTQYF. In DNA, the CDR3 is TGTGCCAGCAGCTTAGAGAACCAGGGGACCCAGTACTTC. Complete variable domain (other parts from reference TRBV11-2 and TRBJ2-5): EAGVAQSPRYKIIEKRQSVAFWCNPISGHATLYWYQQILGQGPKLLIQFQNNGVVDDSQLPKDRFSAERLKGVDSTLKIQPAKLEDSAVYLCASSLENQGTQYFGPGTRLLVL.

V gene TRBV14 combines with J gene TRBJ2-2, with TRBD1 as a possible D gene (6 bases). The CDR3 loop spans 16 amino acids. V was trimmed by 1 base and J by 4 bases, leaving 13 bases between them. Germline values: CDR1 SGHDN, CDR2 FVKESK. CDR3 sequence (DNA): TGTGCCAGCAGCCAAGCCACAGGGCGTAGCACCGGGGAGCTGTTTTTT. Amino acids: CASSQATGRSTGELFF. Full variable domain (missing parts from reference TRBV14 and TRBJ2-2): EAGVTQFPSHSVIEKGQTVTLRCDPISGHDNLYWYRRVMGKEIKFLLHFVKESKQDESGMPNNRFLAERTGGTYSTLKVQPAELEDSGVYFCASSQATGRSTGELFFGEGSRLTVL.

The chain links TRBV7-3 to TRBJ2-1; 7 bases fit TRBD1. This CDR3 has 14 amino acids. From germline, CDR1 is SGHTA and CDR2 FQGTGA. J gave up 9 bases and V 5 bases, and 10 bases lay outside the gene matches. In DNA, the CDR3 is TGTGCCAGCAGCCCGCCGGGACAGAACGCTGAGCAGTTCTTC. Protein product: CASSPPGQNAEQFF. Using reference TRBV7-3 and TRBJ2-1 for the parts outside the CDR3, the full variable domain is GAGVSQTPSNKVTEKGKYVELRCDPISGHTALYWYRQSLGQGPEFLIYFQGTGAADDSGLPNDRFFAVRPEGSVSTLKIQRTERGDSAVYLCASSPPGQNAEQFFGPGTRLTVL.

V is TRBV11-1 and J is TRBJ1-1, with a tentative D call TRBD1 (5 bases). CDR1 is SGHAT and CDR2 is FQDESV in the germline V gene (reference sequence). Between the trimmed V and J ends, which lost 5 bases and 1 base, there was a span of 11 bases. This CDR3 contains 14 residues. CDR3 nucleotide sequence: TGTGCCAGCAGCGACAGTGTACCGAACACTGAAGCTTTCTTT. It encodes CASSDSVPNTEAFF.

The chain joins TRBV5-6 to TRBJ1-2; D call uncertain. The V gene lost 2 bases and the J gene lost 0 bases, with 11 bases spanning the gap. The CDR3 consists of 15 residues. Germline V lookup: CDR1 SGHDT, CDR2 YYEEEE. This CDR3 is CASSFFTLANYGYTF. CDR3 nucleotide sequence: TGTGCCAGCAGCTTTTTCACGTTAGCTAACTATGGCTACACCTTC.

The rearrangement uses TRBV11-2 and TRBJ2-3, with 14 bases that match TRBD2. After removal of 6 bases from V and 0 bases from J, the junction contained 8 bases not matched to a gene. CDR1 and CDR2 from the germline V gene are SGHAT and FQNNGV. This CDR3 is built from 18 residues. The CDR3 reads CASSRRLAGGRSTDTQYF. The CDR3 region has the DNA TGTGCCAGCAGTCGCCGACTAGCGGGGGGGCGAAGCACAGATACGCAGTATTTT.

The chain is built from TRBV25-1 and TRBJ1-1; D is undetermined. The CDR3 consists of 13 residues. CDR1 is MGHDK, CDR2 SYGVNS, per germline. V was cut by 8 bases and J by 2 bases, with 12 bases left in between. CDR3 sequence reads: CASVHSRNTEAFF. The CDR3 coding sequence is TGTGCCAGCGTACACAGTAGAAACACTGAAGCTTTCTTT.

The rearrangement links TRBV2 to TRBJ1-2, with 8 bases fitting TRBD1. From germline, CDR1 is SNHLY and CDR2 FYNNEI. With V trimmed by 5 bases and J by 2 bases, 7 bases remained unmatched. This CDR3 comprises 15 residues. CDR3 nucleotides: TGTGCCAGCAGTACGCGGGACAGGACGAACTATGGCTACACCTTC. Translated: CASSTRDRTNYGYTF.

The chain joins TRBV2 to TRBJ1-1; TRBD1 is a possible D gene (6 bases). This CDR3 has 14 residues. Between the trimmed V and J ends, which lost 7 bases and 0 bases, there was a span of 12 bases. Germline V gene data show CDR1 as SNHLY and CDR2 as FYNNEI. The CDR3 nucleotides read TGTGCCAGCACTAGGACAGCTTTGAACACTGAAGCTTTCTTT. It is translated as CASTRTALNTEAFF.

This chain uses TRBV7-2 with TRBJ2-5; the match to TRBD1 covers 9 bases. This CDR3 region has 17 residues. V dropped 3 bases and J dropped 4; count of bases not matched to a gene: 12. In germline, CDR1 is SGHTA, CDR2 FQGNSA. The CDR3 region has the DNA TGTGCCAGCAGCTTGAATTTTTACAGGGGGCAAGGAGAGACCCAGTACTTC. This encodes CASSLNFYRGQGETQYF.

The J gene is TRBJ1-1, the V gene TRBV5-1; D call uncertain. The CDR3 totals 15 residues. With 0 bases removed from V and 1 base from J, the gap between germline ends came to 10 bases. Germline CDR1 is SGHRS and CDR2 is YFSETQ. CDR3 sequence (DNA): TGCGCCAGCAGCTTGGTGGTCGCCGGGAACACTGAAGCTTTCTTT. This encodes CASSLVVAGNTEAFF.

V is TRBV4-3 and J is TRBJ2-3; perhaps TRBD2 as D (5 bases). This CDR3 has 17 residues. V lost 0 bases, J lost 1 base, and 14 bases lay in between. CDR1 is LGHNA and CDR2 is YSLEER in the germline V gene. DNA of the CDR3: TGCGCCAGCAGCCAAGAGGGTCTAGCTTCGGGCACAGATACGCAGTATTTT. Protein: CASSQEGLASGTDTQYF.

This clone was detected only a few times. This chain links TRBV2 with TRBJ2-2, with 11 bases matching TRBD2. Germline lookup yields CDR1 SNHLY and CDR2 FYNNEI. CDR3 length: 15 residues. V lost 7 bases, J lost 5 bases, and 6 bases stayed unmatched. For the CDR3, the DNA is TGTGCCAGCAAAGCCTTAGCGGGGGGGACCGGGGAGCTGTTTTTT. This translates into CASKALAGGTGELFF. Together with reference TRBV2 and TRBJ2-2, the CDR3 gives the full variable domain: EPEVTQTPSHQVTQMGQEVILRCVPISNHLYFYWYRQILGQKVEFLVSFYNNEISEKSEIFDDQFSVERPDGSNFTLKIRSTKLEDSAMYFCASKALAGGTGELFFGEGSRLTVL.

The chain combines TRBV28 with TRBJ1-5, with a weak D call TRBD1 (5 bases). V shed 6 bases and J shed 4 bases, with 22 bases lying between them. The length of the CDR3 is 17 residues. Germline assignment: CDR1 MDHEN and CDR2 SYDVKM. CDR3 protein: CASSRRYSWGENQPQHF. CDR3 in DNA: TGTGCCAGCAGCCGTCGTTATAGCTGGGGGGAAAATCAGCCCCAGCATTTT.

The rearrangement joins TRBV18 to TRBJ2-1, with TRBD2 identical over 8 bases. The CDR3 sequence is 16 residues long. V shed 5 bases and J 6 bases; nucleotides not matched to a gene: 12. CDR1 and CDR2 from the germline V gene are KGHSH and LQKENI. The CDR3 is CASSGSQRGQINEQFF. CDR3 DNA: TGTGCCAGCTCAGGTTCCCAGCGGGGGCAAATCAATGAGCAGTTCTTC.

The chain couples TRBV5-4 to TRBJ1-4; D may be TRBD1 (6 bases). CDR3 length: 16 residues. The germline V and J ends were trimmed by 4 bases and 8 bases, with 21 bases remaining between them. Germline values: CDR1 SGHNT, CDR2 YYREEE (reference sequence). The CDR3 spells CASSVRRGGTEEKLFF. CDR3 bases: TGTGCCAGCAGCGTCAGGAGGGGGGGGACCGAGGAAAAACTGTTTTTT.

The gene calls are TRBV27 and TRBJ1-2, with 9 bases matching TRBD1. This CDR3 is 15 amino acids long. After removal of 1 base from V and 5 bases from J, the junction contained 5 bases not matched to a gene. The germline V gene encodes CDR1 MNHEY and CDR2 SMNVEV (reference sequence). CDR3 in amino acids: CASSLLGQGAYGYTF. The CDR3 DNA sequence: TGTGCCAGCAGTTTATTGGGACAGGGAGCGTATGGCTACACCTTC.

This chain links TRBV7-2 with TRBJ1-5; possibly TRBD1 for D (6 bases). The CDR3 is 13 amino acids. Between the trimmed V and J ends, which lost 5 bases and 9 bases, there was a span of 14 bases. From germline, CDR1 is SGHTA and CDR2 FQGNSA. The DNA for the CDR3 is TGTGCCAGCAGCACACAGGGTTCGGGGCCCCAGCATTTT. Translation gives CASSTQGSGPQHF.

The chain combines TRBV4-1 with TRBJ1-4; perhaps TRBD1 as D (5 bases). The CDR3 contains 17 residues. Deletions cut 7 bases from V and 0 bases from J, with 18 bases between. CDR1 and CDR2 (germline): MGHRA, YSYEKL. Here the CDR3 DNA reads TGCGCCAGCACCAATAGACAGCGACATGCAACTAATGAAAAACTGTTTTTT. It is translated as CASTNRQRHATNEKLFF.

The chain is built from TRBV27 and TRBJ2-7, with D unresolved. CDR1 is MNHEY, CDR2 SMNVEV, per germline (reference sequence). Trimming pared 3 bases from V and 1 base from J, leaving 10 bases between. The CDR3 spans 14 residues. The chain's CDR3 is CASSFSAGSYEQYF. As DNA, the CDR3 is TGTGCCAGCAGTTTTTCCGCAGGTTCCTACGAGCAGTACTTC.

The CDR3: CASSSVRVAVYGYTF. The CDR3 DNA is TGTGCCAGCAGCTCCGTTCGTGTGGCGGTTTATGGCTACACCTTC. This chain connects TRBV5-6 to TRBJ1-2; D unclear. Germline V gene sequence: CDR1 SGHDT, CDR2 YYEEEE. The CDR3 is 15 amino acids. V lost 3 bases and J lost 5, with 17 bases in between.

The chain employs TRBV4-1 and TRBJ1-1; weak D call: TRBD1 (6 bases). V gave up 1 base and J gave up 4 bases, with 7 bases separating them. The CDR3 loop spans 13 amino acids. The V gene's germline CDR1 is MGHRA and CDR2 YSYEKL. CDR3 nucleotide sequence: TGCGCCAGCAGCCAAGTCAGGGGCACTGAAGCTTTCTTT. Translating it yields CASSQVRGTEAFF.

This chain joins TRBV5-1 and TRBJ1-3; D is undetermined. V was trimmed by 0 bases and J by 0 bases, leaving 7 bases between them. The CDR3 covers 15 residues. Germline lookup yields CDR1 SGHRS and CDR2 YFSETQ. The DNA of the CDR3 is TGCGCCAGCAGCTTGGATACAAGCTCTGGAAACACCATATATTTT. This gives the protein CASSLDTSSGNTIYF. The whole variable domain, remainder taken from reference TRBV5-1 and TRBJ1-3, is KAGVTQTPRYLIKTRGQQVTLSCSPISGHRSVSWYQQTPGQGLQFLFEYFSETQRNKGNFPGRFSGRQFSNSRSEMNVSTLELGDSALYLCASSLDTSSGNTIYFGEGSWLTVV.

This clone has a single count. The chain links TRBV6-5 to TRBJ1-5, with a weak D call TRBD1 (5 bases). This CDR3 spans 15 amino acids. Trimming shortened V by 0 bases and J by 1 base, and 7 bases separated the two germline ends. Germline CDR1 MNHEY, CDR2 SVGAGI. The CDR3 sequence: CASSYSGVSNQPQHF. As DNA, the CDR3 is TGTGCCAGCAGTTACTCAGGGGTGAGCAATCAGCCCCAGCATTTT.

The chain employs TRBV9 and TRBJ2-1; TRBD1 aligns across 7 bases. Germline trimming cut 3 bases from V and 4 bases from J; bases unmatched to any gene: 7. Germline loops: CDR1 SGDLS, CDR2 YYNGEE. CDR3 size: 15 residues. The CDR3 DNA is TGTGCCAGCAGCGAACAGGGGAAGGTGTACAATGAGCAGTTCTTC. Amino acid sequence: CASSEQGKVYNEQFF.

CDR3 amino acids: CASSIRGGGGAGDTQYF. The CDR3 DNA is TGCGCCAGCAGCATACGAGGAGGGGGCGGGGCCGGAGATACGCAGTATTTT. The chain has TRBV5-1 and TRBJ2-3; D may be TRBD1 (7 bases). The V gene's germline CDR1 is SGHRS and CDR2 YFSETQ. The CDR3 contains 17 residues. V was shortened by 4 bases and J by 5 bases, with 23 bases between the two germline ends.

This clone was seen a few times. Here the CDR3 DNA reads TGTGCCAGCAGCTTAGAGGGAGTTTATGGCTACACCTTC. Its protein is CASSLEGVYGYTF. The chain links TRBV7-2 to TRBJ1-2; D not resolved. Germline lookup yields CDR1 SGHTA and CDR2 FQGNSA. Trimming took 1 base from V and 5 from J, leaving 8 bases between them. CDR3 length: 13 residues.